This T cell receptor beta chain was sequenced in a study of identical twins. Study observations and caveats: Conclusions were based on cross-sectional statistical analysis, without following the same donors.

Germline V gene data show CDR1 as SSHAT and CDR2 as FNYEAQ (reference sequence). The CDR3 loop spans 14 amino acids. Trimming left V 4 bases short and J 7 bases short, with 14 bases between. Healthy Caucasians were all of the donors. In this sample, this clonotype turned up a few times. The target antigen is unknown. TCRdb used MiXCR to reprocess the 5' RACE reads, holding one entry per CDR3 protein. Of hundreds of thousands of distinct CDR3 sequences listed, 6.1% are singletons. The receptor comes from a man between 18 and 29 years old in good health. Sequencing used naive T cells sorted from blood. This chain joins TRBV7-7 and TRBJ2-1; D perhaps matches TRBD1 (6 bases). CDR3 sequence (DNA): TGTGCCAGCAGCTCGGAAACAGGGTCAAATGAGCAGTTCTTC. Protein: CASSSETGSNEQFF.